These T cell receptor beta chains were read from a single sample in a study of blood T cell repertoires in COVID-19. TCRdb's table, derived via immunoSEQ multiplex PCR, lists solely in-frame clones and lacks some. The sample has about 140,000 clones, around nine tenths seen once. The material sequenced was peripheral blood. The receptors stem from a woman aged 45-60 years with active or convalescent COVID-19. Each CDR3 is given with its conserved first and last residue. A D gene is named only where the DNA matches it firmly. Expanded clones are given a class, and other clones once, few, many or no size at all.

J: TRBJ2-3
size: once
V: TRBV7-9
D: TRBD2
CDR3: CASSRTGGDTQYF
DNA: TGTGCCAGCAGCCGGACGGGGGGAGATACGCAGTATTTT

J: TRBJ2-7
size: .
V: TRBV2
D: .
CDR3: CASRSRAAYYEQYF
DNA: TGTGCCAGCAGGTCCAGGGCAGCTTACTACGAGCAGTACTTC

J: TRBJ1-2
size: .
V: TRBV4-3
D: .
CDR3: CASSQNDLDSEHYGYTF
DNA: TGCGCCAGCAGCCAAAATGACCTGGACAGCGAACACTATGGCTACACCTTC

J: TRBJ2-7
size: .
V: TRBV30
D: .
CDR3: CAWNTGTTYEQYF
DNA: TGTGCCTGGAACACAGGGACAACCTACGAGCAGTACTTC

J: TRBJ2-3
size: few
V: TRBV5-5
D: .
CDR3: CASSLRASGTDTQYF
DNA: TGTGCCAGCAGCTTAAGGGCTAGCGGCACAGATACGCAGTATTTT

J: TRBJ1-5
size: once
V: TRBV7-9
D: .
CDR3: CASSSSGASNQPQHF
DNA: TGTGCCAGCAGCTCGTCAGGGGCCAGCAATCAGCCCCAGCATTTT

J: TRBJ2-4
size: few
V: TRBV28
D: .
CDR3: CASEPTGLAKNIQYF
DNA: TGTGCCAGCGAGCCAACAGGGCTAGCCAAAAACATTCAGTACTTC

J: TRBJ1-1
size: many
V: TRBV28
D: TRBD1
CDR3: CASSFSGTGALTEAFF
DNA: TGTGCCAGCAGTTTCTCCGGGACAGGGGCCCTCACTGAAGCTTTCTTT

J: TRBJ2-1
size: .
V: TRBV30
D: TRBD2
CDR3: CAWSVLAGGPNEQFF
DNA: TGTGCCTGGAGTGTACTAGCGGGGGGGCCGAATGAGCAGTTCTTC

J: TRBJ1-2
size: few
V: TRBV2
D: TRBD1
CDR3: CASSSGQGGYGYTF
DNA: TGTGCCAGCAGTTCCGGACAGGGCGGCTATGGCTACACCTTC

J: TRBJ2-2
size: .
V: TRBV5-1
D: TRBD2
CDR3: CASSLRRGVLNTGELFF
DNA: TGCGCCAGCAGCTTGAGACGGGGGGTATTGAACACCGGGGAGCTGTTTTTT

J: TRBJ1-5
size: .
V: TRBV18
D: .
CDR3: CASSPRGGVGQPQHF
DNA: TGTGCCAGCTCACCACGGGGGGGGGTAGGCCAGCCCCAGCATTTT

J: TRBJ1-1
size: .
V: TRBV3-1/TRBV3-2
D: TRBD1
CDR3: CASSQKRQGYTEAFF
DNA: TGTGCCAGCAGCCAAAAAAGACAGGGCTACACTGAAGCTTTCTTT

J: TRBJ1-1
size: .
V: TRBV30
D: TRBD1
CDR3: CAWSSGTGNTEAFF
DNA: TGTGCCTGGAGTTCCGGGACAGGGAACACTGAAGCTTTCTTT

J: TRBJ2-7
size: .
V: TRBV28
D: TRBD1
CDR3: CASSLLTDRGDVEQYF
DNA: TGTGCCAGCAGTTTACTTACCGACAGGGGGGATGTCGAGCAGTACTTC

J: TRBJ2-2
size: .
V: TRBV7-6
D: TRBD1
CDR3: CASSRRTGPANTGELFF
DNA: TGTGCCAGCAGCCGACGGACAGGTCCGGCGAACACCGGGGAGCTGTTTTTT

J: TRBJ2-5
size: .
V: TRBV28
D: .
CDR3: CASGQPAQGYQYF
DNA: TGTGCCAGCGGTCAACCCGCACAGGGTTATCAGTACTTC

J: TRBJ2-2
size: .
V: TRBV4-1
D: TRBD1
CDR3: CASSGTEARVELFF
DNA: TGCGCCAGCAGTGGGACAGAGGCCCGAGTGGAGCTGTTTTTT

J: TRBJ1-1
size: .
V: TRBV7-2
D: .
CDR3: CASSTGRNTEAFF
DNA: TGTGCCAGCAGCACAGGACGGAACACTGAAGCTTTCTTT

J: TRBJ1-2
size: .
V: TRBV12-2
D: .
CDR3: CASRWDRPNYGYTF
DNA: TGTGCAAGTCGCTGGGACAGGCCAAACTATGGCTACACCTTC

J: TRBJ2-5
size: .
V: TRBV6-5
D: .
CDR3: CASNGGTRGETQYF
DNA: TGTGCCAGCAACGGGGGTACACGGGGAGAGACCCAGTACTTC

J: TRBJ1-5
size: .
V: TRBV5-1
D: .
CDR3: CASSLDSGSNQPQHF
DNA: TGCGCCAGCAGCTTGGATTCAGGGAGCAATCAGCCCCAGCATTTT

J: TRBJ1-1
size: .
V: TRBV6-2/TRBV6-3
D: TRBD1
CDR3: CASSYTKLLRDRGPDTEAFF
DNA: TGTGCCAGCAGTTATACGAAATTGCTCCGGGACAGGGGGCCTGACACTGAAGCTTTCTTT

J: TRBJ1-3
size: .
V: TRBV30
D: .
CDR3: CAWSVSGGDGNTIYF
DNA: TGTGCCTGGAGTGTATCGGGGGGCGATGGAAACACCATATATTTT

J: TRBJ1-4
size: .
V: TRBV28
D: .
CDR3: CASSFNNNEKLFF
DNA: TGTGCCAGCAGTTTTAACAACAATGAAAAACTGTTTTTT

J: TRBJ2-1
size: .
V: TRBV7-3
D: .
CDR3: CASSSNSPKDYNEQFF
DNA: TGTGCCAGCAGCTCAAACAGCCCTAAGGACTACAATGAGCAGTTCTTC

J: TRBJ1-1
size: .
V: TRBV2
D: .
CDR3: CASSERGWGAEAFF
DNA: TGTGCCAGCAGTGAAAGGGGATGGGGTGCTGAAGCTTTCTTT

J: TRBJ2-7
size: .
V: TRBV19
D: TRBD2
CDR3: CASSYAGVSYEQYF
DNA: TGTGCCAGTAGTTACGCGGGAGTCTCCTACGAGCAGTACTTC

J: TRBJ1-5
size: once
V: TRBV19
D: .
CDR3: CASSRPTASNQPQHF
DNA: TGTGCCAGTAGCAGACCAACAGCTAGCAATCAGCCCCAGCATTTT

J: TRBJ2-5
size: .
V: TRBV28
D: TRBD1
CDR3: CASSSSRGRETQYF
DNA: TGTGCCAGCAGCAGCTCCAGGGGGCGGGAGACCCAGTACTTC

J: TRBJ2-1
size: .
V: TRBV7-2
D: TRBD2
CDR3: CASSKTSGVSYNEQFF
DNA: TGTGCCAGCAGCAAGACTAGCGGGGTCTCCTACAATGAGCAGTTCTTC

J: TRBJ2-7
size: .
V: TRBV7-8
D: TRBD2
CDR3: CASSLREGVSYEQYF
DNA: TGTGCCAGCAGCTTACGGGAGGGGGTCTCCTACGAGCAGTACTTC

J: TRBJ1-1
size: .
V: TRBV25-1
D: TRBD1
CDR3: CASSVGQGIGNTEAFF
DNA: TGTGCCAGCAGTGTGGGACAGGGTATTGGGAACACTGAAGCTTTCTTT

J: TRBJ1-6
size: .
V: TRBV11-2
D: .
CDR3: CASSSGEVSPLHF
DNA: TGTGCCAGCAGCTCAGGGGAAGTTTCACCCCTCCACTTT

J: TRBJ2-1
size: .
V: TRBV29-1
D: TRBD2
CDR3: CSVVDPTSATAYNEQFF
DNA: TGCAGCGTGGTCGATCCCACTAGCGCCACGGCCTACAATGAGCAGTTCTTC

J: TRBJ2-7
size: .
V: TRBV19
D: .
CDR3: CASSTGAPAYEQYF
DNA: TGTGCCAGTAGTACCGGAGCGCCAGCCTACGAGCAGTACTTC

J: TRBJ1-3
size: .
V: TRBV4-2
D: .
CDR3: CASSRSLQDTGNTIYF
DNA: TGTGCCAGCAGCCGCTCCTTACAGGATACTGGAAACACCATATATTTT